The rows below give T cell receptor beta chains drawn from one sample of a study of cytomegalovirus exposure and HLA in healthy donors. Sequenced by immunoSEQ multiplex PCR; TCRdb stores in-frame clones only, minus some. The profile covers about 130,000 clones, with about 8.5% appearing a single time and 4.5% to 5.5% taken by the ten largest. Source material: PBMCs. These receptors came from a man aged 35 to 55 in good health and CMV-seronegative. The CDR3 runs from the conserved cysteine through the conserved F or W. D genes are given only for firm matches. The size field is filled for only some rows; it gives once, few, many or a size class.

J: TRBJ1-5
D: .
V: TRBV19
size: .
DNA: TGTGCCAGTAGTATAGATCAGGGTCCGGGTCAGCCCCAGCATTTT
CDR3: CASSIDQGPGQPQHF

J: TRBJ1-2
D: .
V: TRBV10-3
size: few
DNA: TGTGCCATCAGTGAGTATCGGACTGCCTCCTATGGCTACACCTTC
CDR3: CAISEYRTASYGYTF

J: TRBJ1-5
D: TRBD1
V: TRBV19
size: few
DNA: TGTGCCAGCCAGACAGGGGACAATCAGCCCCAGCATTTT
CDR3: CASQTGDNQPQHF

J: TRBJ1-4
D: .
V: TRBV19
size: .
DNA: TGTGCCAGTAGTCGGAGGGCGAAGGAAAAACTGTTTTTT
CDR3: CASSRRAKEKLFF

J: TRBJ2-1
D: .
V: TRBV28
size: .
DNA: TGTGCCAGCAGTTCCCCGAGGGCCCCCAATGAGCAGTTCTTC
CDR3: CASSSPRAPNEQFF

J: TRBJ2-7
D: TRBD1
V: TRBV18
size: few
DNA: TGTGCCAGCTCACCATCCGGGAAAGGGGGCCACGAGCAGTACTTC
CDR3: CASSPSGKGGHEQYF

J: TRBJ1-2
D: TRBD1
V: TRBV13
size: few
DNA: TGTGCCAGCACAGGGGGCAGGGAGGAAGTCTACACCTTC
CDR3: CASTGGREEVYTF

J: TRBJ2-7
D: TRBD2
V: TRBV7-3
size: .
DNA: TGTGCCAGCAGCACGGGACTAGCGGGGGCCTACGAGCAGTACTTC
CDR3: CASSTGLAGAYEQYF

J: TRBJ2-5
D: .
V: TRBV6-1
size: few
DNA: TGTGCCAGCAGTGAGGATACTAACCAAGAGACCCAGTACTTC
CDR3: CASSEDTNQETQYF

J: TRBJ2-5
D: TRBD2
V: TRBV10-3
size: .
DNA: TGTGCCATCAGTGATACGACTAGCAGAGAGACCCAGTACTTC
CDR3: CAISDTTSRETQYF